What follows is one TCR beta chain and its context. This clonotype was detected a few times. The antigen this receptor binds is unknown. Per-base qualities were not stored, and no clone one base away is much larger. Receptor libraries were prepared by UMI-ligation and nested PCR. To cover both TRBC1 and TRBC2, the beta constant-region primer consisted of an equimolar mix of two oligonucleotides. Four rounds of PCR were used to amplify ligated cDNA, with nested alpha and beta constant-region primers being used together with the SP2 primer. A single-stranded oligonucleotide carrying the SP2 primer and a 12-nucleotide UMI was ligated to the 3' end of the cDNA by T4 RNA ligase 1. The ligation reaction was incubated at 16°C for roughly 18-24 hours. To avoid over-amplification, PCR2 was usually performed as a SYBR Green qPCR and halted once a predetermined threshold was reached. Apart from the first purification, every purification step used Agencourt AMPure XP magnetic beads. Library quantification was done by Qubit, followed by a TapeStation check on which the main peak was expected at around 650 bp. Sequencing of the pooled libraries was done on an Illumina MiSeq using v2 2x251 paired-end kits, which typically yielded roughly 0.95-2.3 million reads per sample. Libraries were pooled at around 4 nM per sample, and 5-7% PhiX was added to improve cluster recognition. In the original analysis: FASTQ reads processed by Demultiplexor were assigned V and J genes by Decombinator through tag matching that tolerated a single base-pair mismatch. Collapsinator used UMIs to correct both sequencing errors and frequency errors arising from PCR heterogeneity. CDR3Translator translated TCRs and extracted CDR3s from the conserved cysteine to the FGXG phenylalanine, flagging non-productive sequences. Repertoires were subsampled to equal numbers of UMI-defined TCRs before Gini, Shannon entropy and inverse Simpson indices were calculated. Clonotype abundance distributions were fitted to a power law by maximum likelihood within the linear range. For one naive CD8 sample, the pipeline and MIGEC produced similar UMI counts, unique TCR numbers and clonal distributions. A set of approximately 6,800 CMV-associated CDR3 sequences, compiled from VDJdb and a published dataset, was used to search the repertoires. The raw public reads went through TCRdb reprocessing: fastp at Q25, MiXCR clone calling, in-frame beta chains kept. CDR3 protein duplicates are merged, each entry listing the most common genes and DNA. These V and J calls are TCRdb output, not the study's own analysis. In all, the sample holds around 110,000 distinct CDR3 sequences, and roughly 36% of those were seen once. The top ten clones comprise approximately 0.9% of the sample.

Separate amplification of TCR alpha and beta chain libraries was performed from the second PCR step onward. CMV status of each donor was established by measuring IFNgamma production from CD4+ T cells after fresh PBMCs were stimulated overnight with CMV viral lysate. CD4 T cells were positively selected with Miltenyi beads, followed by positive selection of CD8 T cells from the CD4-negative fraction. Cells stained for CD3, CD4, CD8, CD45RA, CD27 and a live/dead dye were sorted on a BD Aria II into four subsets by CD45RA and CD27. Blood was obtained from a few healthy volunteers, and the blood from each volunteer was fractionated into CD4 and CD8 T cells and subsequently into four differentiation subsets. Roughly 0.11 L of peripheral blood was drawn per donor, and PBMC were isolated by Ficoll-Paque PLUS density-gradient centrifugation. Sorted cells were lysed in RLT buffer, after which RNA was extracted using a Qiagen RNeasy kit and stored at -80 degrees C.

This sample is drawn from a study of naive and memory T cell subsets (TCRdb year 2017). Turning to the overall study: Sorted naive and memory T cell subsets from peripheral blood were analyzed in the study using a UMI-based, open-source pipeline for TCR alpha and beta sequencing. RNA was DNase-treated and reverse transcribed with TCR constant-region primers, mostly using SuperScript III. Complete agreement was observed between the functional CMV T cell responses and the IgG serology results.

Results the study describes overall, beyond this receptor: Gini index rose and Shannon and inverse Simpson diversity fell from naive through CM, EM and EMRA in both CD4 and CD8 cells. Single alpha or beta chain sequences, rather than paired alpha/beta receptors, were used to define clonotypes. Following error correction, more than 90% of naive TCR sequences occurred only once, which made naive abundance distributions much steeper than those of memory subsets. RNA-based TCR counts may be influenced by expression changes linked to T cell activation and differentiation. TCR abundance followed a power law with an exponent that was different for naive and memory subsets but consistent across the three individuals. The repertoire findings for the naive and memory subsets could not be validated against a ground truth because none was available.

This TCR was sampled from a human donor in good health. Sequenced material: central memory CD4+ T cells from blood. According to the study, the label for this sample's cell subset or site signals: central memory, CD45RA- CD27+.

Here the CDR3 is given as CATSRDTLAVNTGELFF. The DNA sequence follows: TGTGCCACCAGCAGGGATACACTAGCGGTGAACACCGGGGAGCTGTTTTTT. The sequence links TRBV15 to TRBJ2-2, with 8 bases matching TRBD2. V and J are trimmed by 3 bases and 1 base, and the gene matches miss 7 bases of the junction. The cysteine opens and the phenylalanine closes a CDR3 of 17 amino acids. Just the 51-base CDR3 DNA is kept, in frame starting at base 1. As encoded in the germline V gene (reference sequence), CDR1 is LNHNV while CDR2 is YYDKDF.